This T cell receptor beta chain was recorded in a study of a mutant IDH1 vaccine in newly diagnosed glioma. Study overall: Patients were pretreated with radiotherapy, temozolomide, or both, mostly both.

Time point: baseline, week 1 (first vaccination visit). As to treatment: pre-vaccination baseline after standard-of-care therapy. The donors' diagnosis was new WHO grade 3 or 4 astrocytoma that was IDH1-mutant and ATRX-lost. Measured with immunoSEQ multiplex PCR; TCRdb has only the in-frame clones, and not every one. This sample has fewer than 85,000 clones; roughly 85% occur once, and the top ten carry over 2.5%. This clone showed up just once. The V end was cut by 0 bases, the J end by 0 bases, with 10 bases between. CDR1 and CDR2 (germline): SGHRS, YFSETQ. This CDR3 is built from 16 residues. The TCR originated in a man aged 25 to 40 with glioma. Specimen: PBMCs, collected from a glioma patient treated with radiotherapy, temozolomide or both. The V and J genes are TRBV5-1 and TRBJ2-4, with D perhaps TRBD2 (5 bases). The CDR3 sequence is CASSLVEALAKNIQYF. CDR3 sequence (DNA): TGCGCCAGCAGCTTGGTGGAGGCCCTAGCCAAAAACATTCAGTACTTC.